This T cell receptor beta chain was observed in a study of blood T cell repertoires in COVID-19. Overall study: Donors in the United States, Italy and Spain gave samples during acute or convalescent COVID-19.

The germline gives CDR1 SGHAT, CDR2 FQNNGV. Between the trimmed V and J ends, which lost 2 bases and 0 bases, there was a span of 7 bases. This CDR3 is built from 15 residues. Per the authors' pipeline: Researchers report that nucleated cell counts were estimated from reference gene primer amplification. Only in-frame clones appear in the TCRdb table, and some are missing; sequencing was by immunoSEQ multiplex PCR. The DNA gave D and trimming, while V, J and clone size come from that table. The sample lists 200,000 to 300,000 clones, over 80% occurring once. The sequence was obtained from a woman aged 55-70 years with active or convalescent COVID-19. The gene calls are TRBV11-2 and TRBJ1-4; D is unresolved. Input material: peripheral blood. The CDR3 loop is CASSLWSPTNEKLFF. In DNA form, the CDR3 reads TGTGCCAGCAGCTTATGGAGTCCAACTAATGAAAAACTGTTTTTT.